This TCR beta chain comes out of a study of graft-versus-host responses after intestinal transplantation. Study background: The whole recipient group had anti-thymocyte globulin induction followed by tacrolimus and steroids for approximately three years. General study results and limits: With peak circulating GvH clone levels came an association with early post-transplant HvG declines.

Profiling relied on immunoSEQ multiplex PCR, and the TCRdb table lists in-frame clones only, not all of them. The sample lists 40,000 or so clones, around 86% seen once, with roughly 3.6% in the top ten. In regard to this clone: Its antigen is still unknown.

CDR1 is SGHRS and CDR2 is YFSETQ in the germline V gene. This CDR3 contains 18 residues. Trimming removed 4 bases from V and 0 bases from J, with 17 bases in between. The chain combines TRBV5-1 with TRBJ2-6; D possibly corresponds to TRBD2 (5 bases). The clonotype comes from a human patient who received an intestinal transplant, so some T cells may come from the graft donor. The sequences come from PBMCs, collected about 1,000 days after transplant. The DNA of the CDR3 is TGCGCCAGCAGCCTCACGGGGATTCCAAGCTCTGGGGCCAACGTCCTGACTTTC. It yields the protein CASSLTGIPSSGANVLTF.